These 9 T cell receptor beta chains share one sample of origin, sequenced in a study of blood T cell repertoires in COVID-19. Repertoires were generated with immunoSEQ multiplex PCR, while TCRdb's copy carries only in-frame clones and drops some. The sample has about 190,000 clones, around 91% seen once. Sequenced sample: peripheral blood. These receptors came from a middle-aged man with acute or convalescent COVID-19.

This chain uses TRBV5-1 with TRBJ2-1; 9 nucleotides line up with TRBD1. From germline, CDR1 is SGHRS and CDR2 YFSETQ. This CDR3 region has 16 residues. The V and J ends lost 3 bases and 0 bases, in that order; junction bases with no gene match: 4. The DNA of the CDR3 is TGCGCCAGCAGCTACCGGACAGGGGACTCCTACAATGAGCAGTTCTTC. Protein product: CASSYRTGDSYNEQFF.

The chain has TRBV7-9 and TRBJ2-1, with D perhaps matching TRBD1 (7 bases). Between the trimmed V and J ends, which lost 0 bases and 8 bases, there was a span of 14 bases. Germline CDR1 SEHNR, CDR2 FQNEAQ (reference sequence). The CDR3 covers 15 residues. DNA of the CDR3: TGTGCCAGCAGCTTAGCGCAGGGGGGCCGGGATGAGCAGTTCTTC. Translating it yields CASSLAQGGRDEQFF.

The chain is built from TRBV28 and TRBJ2-3; a possible D gene is TRBD2 (5 bases). The length of the CDR3 is 13 residues. Germline V CDR1 and CDR2: MDHEN, SYDVKM. V was clipped by 6 bases and J by 3 bases, with 10 bases between them. This CDR3 reads CASSLRGTDTQYF. DNA for the CDR3: TGTGCCAGCAGCCTCCGAGGGACAGATACGCAGTATTTT.

The chain combines TRBV10-3 with TRBJ1-5, with D possibly matching TRBD1 (6 bases). Germline assignment: CDR1 ENHRY and CDR2 SYGVKD. CDR3 length: 14 amino acids. V lost 3 bases and J lost 9, with 15 bases in between. CDR3 region: CAISERTVGAPQHF. CDR3 coding DNA: TGTGCCATCAGTGAAAGGACAGTTGGGGCGCCCCAGCATTTT.

The chain carries TRBV19 and TRBJ2-5; TRBD2 matches at 11 bases. CDR3 length: 16 amino acids. V lost 4 bases, J lost 2 bases, and 6 bases stayed unmatched. Germline assignment: CDR1 LNHDA and CDR2 SQIVND (reference sequence). The CDR3 sequence is CASSTWGLAEQETQYF. CDR3 DNA sequence: TGTGCCAGTAGTACCTGGGGACTAGCGGAACAAGAGACCCAGTACTTC.

This clone occurred a few times. The chain carries TRBV27 and TRBJ1-5, with TRBD1 matching over 7 bases. J lost 0 bases, V lost 2 bases, and 1 base had no gene match. There are 15 residues in the CDR3. Per germline, CDR1 MNHEY and CDR2 SMNVEV (reference sequence). The CDR3 DNA follows: TGTGCCAGCAGTTTAACAGGGGATAGCAATCAGCCCCAGCATTTT. It is translated as CASSLTGDSNQPQHF.

This sequence joins TRBV7-6 and TRBJ1-1; TRBD1 aligns across 10 bases. J lost 6 bases, V lost 3 bases, and 7 bases had no gene match. This CDR3 region has 15 residues. The germline gives CDR1 SGHVS, CDR2 FNYEAQ. CDR3 sequence (DNA): TGTGCCAGCAGCTTGGGGACAGGGGATGTGTCTGAAGCTTTCTTT. It encodes CASSLGTGDVSEAFF.

The J gene is TRBJ1-3, the V gene TRBV28; 8 bases align to TRBD1. Germline V CDR1 and CDR2: MDHEN, SYDVKM. This CDR3 region has 15 residues. V lost 6 bases to trimming and J lost 0 bases; unmatched junction nucleotides: 4. The CDR3 DNA reads as TGTGCCAGCAGCCCGGGACAGGCCTCTGGAAACACCATATATTTT. Translated: CASSPGQASGNTIYF.

This rearrangement joins TRBV7-9 to TRBJ1-5; 7 nucleotides agree with TRBD1. Germline loops: CDR1 SEHNR, CDR2 FQNEAQ (reference sequence). This CDR3 is built from 14 residues. V gave up 5 bases and J gave up 3 bases; unmatched junction bases: 4. CDR3 residues: CASSTQGFNQPQHF. CDR3 DNA sequence: TGTGCCAGCAGCACACAGGGGTTCAATCAGCCCCAGCATTTT.